The 18 T cell receptor beta chains listed next were all sequenced from one sample in a study of human T cells and chemical hapten exposure. Each CDR3 protein gets one entry after TCRdb re-called the RACE reads with MiXCR. The sample lists around 150,000 distinct CDR3 sequences; around 15% were seen once. Noted time point: patch test 1, 2 weeks after DPC sensitization. Documented treatment: therapeutic diphenylcyclopropenone sensitization with weekly scalp DPC. The specimen comprised whole blood, sampled in connection with sensitization to the hapten diphenylcyclopropenone (DPC). The receptor source for this set is a woman aged 30 to 39 with alopecia areata. Some clones in this sample may be carry-over from other donors' samples.

V is TRBV10-2 and J is TRBJ2-1; 11 bases line up with TRBD2. Germline V gene data show CDR1 as WSHSY and CDR2 as SAAADI. The CDR3 length is 16 residues. The ends lost 5 bases at V and 4 bases at J; junction bases unmatched: 7. The CDR3 region has the DNA TGCGCCAGCAGTTCACCGGGACTAGCGGCGTACAATGAGCAGTTCTTC. Protein sequence: CASSSPGLAAYNEQFF.

The chain couples TRBV5-4 to TRBJ1-3; D ambiguous. The V end was cut by 4 bases, the J end by 0 bases, with 14 bases between. CDR3 length equals 16 residues. Germline loops: CDR1 SGHNT, CDR2 YYREEE (reference sequence). For the CDR3, the DNA is TGTGCCAGCAGCCTCCTTTCCGGCGGCTCTGGAAACACCATATATTTT. This encodes CASSLLSGGSGNTIYF.

J is TRBJ2-7 and V is TRBV20-1, with 9 bases matching TRBD1. V lost 5 bases, J lost 3 bases, and 5 bases stayed unmatched. Looked up from germline, CDR1 is DFQATT and CDR2 is SNEGSKA (reference sequence). CDR3 length: 13 amino acids. The CDR3 sequence: CSASGTGNYEQYF. The CDR3 DNA reads as TGCAGTGCTTCCGGGACAGGGAACTACGAGCAGTACTTC.

The V and J genes are TRBV5-1 and TRBJ2-1; 9 nucleotides match TRBD2. The CDR3 runs 15 residues. Germline V lookup: CDR1 SGHRS, CDR2 YFSETQ. V lost 4 bases and J lost 2; bases outside the gene matches: 4. The CDR3 DNA sequence: TGCGCCAGCAGCACCCTAGCGGGGACCTACAATGAGCAGTTCTTC. As protein: CASSTLAGTYNEQFF.

The gene calls are TRBV18 and TRBJ2-5; D might be TRBD1 (5 bases). Trimming took off 4 bases at V and 0 bases at J, with 6 bases between the two ends. This CDR3 is 13 amino acids long. Germline CDR1 and CDR2: KGHSH and LQKENI. The CDR3 DNA reads TGTGCCAGCTCACAGGGGAACCAAGAGACCCAGTACTTC. It encodes CASSQGNQETQYF.

Only a few counts were recorded for this clonotype. V is TRBV4-3 and J is TRBJ1-6, with unresolved D. The CDR3 extends over 15 amino acids. V lost 1 base and J lost 9, with 13 bases in between. In germline, CDR1 is LGHNA, CDR2 YSLEER. CDR3: CASSQVLPLTSPLHF. CDR3 in DNA: TGCGCCAGCAGCCAAGTTCTTCCGCTCACTTCACCCCTCCACTTT.

This clonotype was picked up a small number of times. The chain is built from TRBV6-1 and TRBJ1-5, with a possible D match to TRBD1 (6 bases). The germline V gene has CDR1 MNHNS and CDR2 SASEGT. Trimming stripped 7 bases from V and 5 bases from J, with 15 bases between. There are 14 residues in the CDR3. CDR3 nucleotide sequence: TGTGCCAGCACGTACGGGACACCGGATCAGCCCCAGCATTTT. Protein product: CASTYGTPDQPQHF.

The chain is built from TRBV24-1 and TRBJ2-3; D is perhaps TRBD2 (6 bases). The CDR3 runs 16 residues. Deletions cut 1 base from V and 1 base from J, with 11 bases between. CDR1 is KGHDR, CDR2 SFDVKD, per germline. CDR3 region: CATSDFRREGTDTQYF. The CDR3 DNA follows: TGTGCCACCAGTGATTTCCGGAGGGAGGGCACAGATACGCAGTATTTT.

This chain links TRBV12-3 or TRBV12-4 with TRBJ1-1; D gene unclear. Deletions cut 6 bases from V and 7 bases from J, with 18 bases between. The CDR3 length is 14 residues. The CDR3 sequence is CASRPGSPSGEAFF. The CDR3 coding sequence is TGTGCCAGCAGACCGGGGTCTCCTTCGGGTGAAGCTTTCTTT.

The V gene is TRBV29-1, the J gene TRBJ1-2, with a weak D call TRBD1 (5 bases). Germline V lookup: CDR1 SQVTM, CDR2 ANQGSEA. CDR3 size: 13 residues. V was shortened by 2 bases and J by 8 bases, with 15 bases between the two germline ends. CDR3 protein: CSVERGVSGGYTF. The CDR3 nucleotides are TGCAGCGTTGAACGAGGGGTTTCCGGGGGCTACACCTTC.

Notes on this clonotype: Sequence at one end of the junction differs from germline and may be a read error. The gene calls are TRBV4-2 and TRBJ2-4; possibly TRBD1 for D (5 bases). This CDR3 comprises 13 residues. Germline CDR1 LGHNA, CDR2 YNFKEQ. CDR3 in DNA: TGTGCCAGCAGCCAAGTTTCAGGTCAGGGTCTGGACTTC. This sequence encodes CASSQVSGQGLDF.

In its sample, this clonotype was seen a few times. V gene TRBV28 combines with J gene TRBJ2-3; D uncertain. V was pared by 5 bases and J by 3 bases, with 6 bases between. CDR1 and CDR2 from the germline V gene are MDHEN and SYDVKM. This CDR3 is 12 amino acids long. CDR3 in DNA: TGTGCCAGCAGTATCCGAACAGATACGCAGTATTTT. This codes for CASSIRTDTQYF.

A few counts support this clonotype. The CDR3 sequence: CASSLPGGAHYGYTF. DNA of the CDR3: TGTGCCAGCAGCTTGCCGGGGGGCGCCCACTATGGCTACACCTTC. The chain joins TRBV5-4 to TRBJ1-2; D might be TRBD1 (6 bases). With 1 base removed from V and 3 bases from J, the gap between germline ends came to 13 bases. The germline gives CDR1 SGHNT, CDR2 YYREEE (reference sequence). The CDR3 totals 15 residues.

This chain joins TRBV4-3 and TRBJ1-2; 7 bases agree with TRBD1. The V and J ends lost 4 bases and 4 bases, in that order; junction bases with no gene match: 9. Germline V lookup: CDR1 LGHNA, CDR2 YSLEER. CDR3 length: 15 amino acids. The CDR3: CASSRRTGEPYGYTF. CDR3 nucleotides: TGCGCCAGCAGCCGCCGGACAGGCGAACCCTATGGCTACACCTTC.

This chain connects TRBV30 to TRBJ1-4, with 8 bases lining up with TRBD1. The CDR3 loop spans 15 amino acids. CDR1 and CDR2 from the germline V gene are GTSNPN and SVGIG (reference sequence). The V and J ends lost 0 bases and 8 bases, in that order; junction bases with no gene match: 8. The CDR3 region has the DNA TGTGCCTGGAGTGTAAAAACAGGGGGTAACGAAAAACTGTTTTTT. It specifies CAWSVKTGGNEKLFF.

This clonotype was observed many times. The rearrangement links TRBV6-2 or TRBV6-3 to TRBJ2-6; D remains ambiguous. The CDR3 has 16 residues. The V gene's germline CDR1 is MNHEY and CDR2 SVGEGT. The ends were cut back, 3 bases at V and 0 bases at J, with 9 bases in the middle. The CDR3 DNA reads as TGTGCCAGCAGTTATGGCGTCCTCTCTGGGGCCAACGTCCTGACTTTC. This sequence encodes CASSYGVLSGANVLTF.

The chain combines TRBV4-2 with TRBJ2-2; TRBD2 matches 9 bases. V shed 0 bases and J 5 bases; nucleotides not matched to a gene: 19. Germline loops: CDR1 LGHNA, CDR2 YNFKEQ. CDR3 length: 21 residues. The CDR3 coding sequence is TGTGCCAGCAGCCAAGAGTTAGGATATTCAGCGGGAGGTGAAGGGACCGGGGAGCTGTTTTTT. Translating gives CASSQELGYSAGGEGTGELFF.

The count of this clonotype is one. This chain connects TRBV7-9 to TRBJ1-2; 7 bases map to TRBD1. The ends lost 1 base at V and 6 bases at J; junction bases unmatched: 5. CDR1 is SEHNR, CDR2 FQNEAQ, per germline (reference sequence). The CDR3 consists of 14 residues. DNA for the CDR3: TGTGCCAGCAGCTTAGTCTCACAGGGGAATGGCTACACCTTC. This gives the protein CASSLVSQGNGYTF.